Below, 10 T cell receptor beta chains from the same sample are listed, as sequenced in a study of blood T cell repertoires in COVID-19. The protocol was immunoSEQ multiplex PCR, while the TCRdb copy is restricted to in-frame clones and leaves out a portion. Of fewer than 250,000 clones in the sample, approximately 87% were seen once. The sequencing sample was made of peripheral blood. The receptor set was obtained from a woman aged 45-65 years with acute or convalescent COVID-19.

The chain uses TRBV10-2 and TRBJ2-7; 7 positions match TRBD2. The CDR3 sequence is 13 residues long. V lost 6 bases and J lost 3; bases outside the gene matches: 5. CDR1 and CDR2 (germline): WSHSY, SAAADI. The CDR3 protein is CASSLGGGYEQYF. CDR3 nucleotides: TGCGCCAGCAGCCTGGGGGGGGGCTACGAGCAGTACTTC.

The CDR3 is CAISDRNTEAFF. The CDR3 DNA follows: TGTGCCATCAGTGACAGGAACACTGAAGCTTTCTTT. The chain recombines TRBV10-3 with TRBJ1-1; D unresolved. Germline CDR1 reads ENHRY; CDR2 reads SYGVKD. The germline V and J ends were trimmed by 3 bases and 1 base, with 3 bases remaining between them. CDR3 length equals 12 residues.

The rearrangement links TRBV18 to TRBJ1-3; 10 nucleotides agree with TRBD1. Germline loops: CDR1 KGHSH, CDR2 LQKENI. Losses at the gene ends were 3 bases for V and 4 bases for J; bases not matched to a gene: 6. The CDR3 spans 16 residues. The CDR3 sequence: CASSPQGQGNGNTIYF. The CDR3 DNA sequence: TGTGCCAGCTCACCCCAGGGACAGGGGAACGGAAACACCATATATTTT.

The V call is TRBV6-5, the J call TRBJ2-7, with a tentative D call TRBD1 (6 bases). In germline, CDR1 is MNHEY, CDR2 SVGAGI. CDR3 size: 14 residues. V lost 3 bases and J lost 2, with 11 bases in between. The CDR3 sequence is CASSYTTGPYEQYF. In DNA form, the CDR3 reads TGTGCCAGCAGTTATACCACAGGGCCCTACGAGCAGTACTTC.

The V gene is TRBV9, the J gene TRBJ1-2; no definite D call. Trimming removed 0 bases at V and 0 bases at J, with 12 bases between. Germline V gene lookup returns CDR1 SGDLS and CDR2 YYNGEE. This CDR3 contains 16 residues. CDR3 protein: CASSVGGKEANYGYTF. CDR3 nucleotides: TGTGCCAGCAGCGTAGGAGGGAAGGAGGCTAACTATGGCTACACCTTC.

The gene calls are TRBV7-2 and TRBJ2-7; D remains unclear. The CDR3 extends over 13 amino acids. CDR1 is SGHTA and CDR2 is FQGNSA in the germline V gene. V was trimmed by 1 base and J by 2 bases, leaving 6 bases between them. CDR3 nucleotides: TGTGCCAGCAGCTTAGGGCGGCCCTACGAGCAGTACTTC. Encoded protein: CASSLGRPYEQYF.

The chain combines TRBV5-1 with TRBJ2-7, with 10 positions matching TRBD2. V shed 5 bases, J shed 4 bases, and the junction held 9 bases outside the gene matches. CDR3 length: 15 residues. Germline V gives CDR1 SGHRS, CDR2 YFSETQ. The CDR3 nucleotides are TGCGCCAGCAGGCTAGCGGGAGATCCGAAATACGAGCAGTACTTC. The encoded protein is CASRLAGDPKYEQYF.

The gene calls are TRBV7-2 and TRBJ2-2; a weak D match, TRBD2 (5 bases). Trimming pared 4 bases from V and 1 base from J, leaving 10 bases between. The CDR3 covers 15 residues. Germline CDR1 reads SGHTA; CDR2 reads FQGNSA. The CDR3 loop reads CASSSPGMNTGELFF. In nucleotides, the CDR3 is TGTGCCAGCAGCTCCCCGGGGATGAACACCGGGGAGCTGTTTTTT.

This clone was seen just once. The chain is built from TRBV5-5 and TRBJ2-1; D unresolved. Germline V gene data show CDR1 as SGHKS and CDR2 as YYEKEE (reference sequence). The ends were cut back, 0 bases at V and 5 bases at J, with 6 bases in the middle. This CDR3 region has 13 residues. CDR3 protein: CASSLGIDNEQFF. In DNA form, the CDR3 reads TGTGCCAGCAGCTTGGGTATCGACAATGAGCAGTTCTTC.

This chain links TRBV4-1 with TRBJ2-2, with no clear D. This CDR3 contains 13 residues. Germline-derived CDR1 and CDR2 are MGHRA and YSYEKL. Trimming removed 4 bases at V and 7 bases at J, with 10 bases between. The CDR3 spells CASSRERGGELFF. The CDR3 nucleotides read TGCGCCAGCAGCCGAGAACGCGGCGGGGAGCTGTTTTTT.